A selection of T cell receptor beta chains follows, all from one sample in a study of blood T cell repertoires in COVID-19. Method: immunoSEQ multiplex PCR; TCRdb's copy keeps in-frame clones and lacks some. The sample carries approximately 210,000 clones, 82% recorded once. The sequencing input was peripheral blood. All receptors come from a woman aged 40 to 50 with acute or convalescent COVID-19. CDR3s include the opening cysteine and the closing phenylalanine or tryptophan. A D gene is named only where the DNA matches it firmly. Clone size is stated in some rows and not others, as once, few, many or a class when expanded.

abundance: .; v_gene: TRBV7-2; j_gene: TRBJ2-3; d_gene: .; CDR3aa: CASTEMGGFTDTQYF; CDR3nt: TGTGCCAGCACCGAAATGGGGGGATTCACAGATACGCAGTATTTT
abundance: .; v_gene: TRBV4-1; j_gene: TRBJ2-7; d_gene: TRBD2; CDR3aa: CASGIAGGNEQYF; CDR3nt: TGCGCCAGCGGAATAGCGGGAGGTAACGAGCAGTACTTC
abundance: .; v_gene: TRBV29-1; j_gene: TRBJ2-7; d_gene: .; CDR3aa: CSVGGSHSYEQYF; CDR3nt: TGCAGCGTTGGCGGCAGCCACTCCTACGAGCAGTACTTC
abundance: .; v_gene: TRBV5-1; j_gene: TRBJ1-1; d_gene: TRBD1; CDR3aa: CASSLNTGAGAFF; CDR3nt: TGCGCCAGCAGCTTAAACACAGGGGCCGGAGCTTTCTTT
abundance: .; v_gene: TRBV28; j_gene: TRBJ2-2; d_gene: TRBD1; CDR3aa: CASRPDRGWAGELFF; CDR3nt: TGTGCCAGCAGACCGGACAGGGGGTGGGCCGGGGAGCTGTTTTTT
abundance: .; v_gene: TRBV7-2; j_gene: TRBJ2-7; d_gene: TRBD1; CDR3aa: CASSPQGAGGSHEQYF; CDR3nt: TGTGCCAGCAGCCCACAGGGGGCAGGGGGCAGCCACGAGCAGTACTTC
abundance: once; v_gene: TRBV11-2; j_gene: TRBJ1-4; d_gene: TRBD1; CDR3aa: CASKQGGPTNEKLFF; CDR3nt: TGTGCCAGTAAACAGGGGGGCCCAACTAATGAAAAACTGTTTTTT
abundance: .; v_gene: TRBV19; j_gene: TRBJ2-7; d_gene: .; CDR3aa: CASSPEGAGPYEQYF; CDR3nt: TGTGCCAGTAGCCCAGAGGGTGCAGGCCCCTACGAGCAGTACTTC
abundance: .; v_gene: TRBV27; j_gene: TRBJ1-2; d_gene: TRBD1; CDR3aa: CASRFAGQGVGYGYTF; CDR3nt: TGTGCCAGCAGGTTTGCCGGTCAGGGGGTCGGCTATGGCTACACCTTC
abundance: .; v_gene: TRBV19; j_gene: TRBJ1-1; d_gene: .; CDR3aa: CASSNPTGVAEAFF; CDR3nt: TGTGCCAGTAGTAACCCGACGGGGGTGGCTGAAGCTTTCTTT
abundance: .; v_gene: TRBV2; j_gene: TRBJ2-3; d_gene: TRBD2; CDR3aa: CASSEGLADTDTQYF; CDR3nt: TGTGCCAGCAGTGAAGGGCTAGCGGACACAGATACGCAGTATTTT
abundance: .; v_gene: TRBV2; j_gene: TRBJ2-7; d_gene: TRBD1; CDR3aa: CASSPGTGFNEQYF; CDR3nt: TGTGCCAGCAGTCCCGGGACAGGGTTCAACGAGCAGTACTTC
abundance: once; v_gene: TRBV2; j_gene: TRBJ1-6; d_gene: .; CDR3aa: CASSPLRDTHNSPLHF; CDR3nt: TGTGCCAGCAGCCCTTTACGGGACACCCATAATTCACCCCTCCACTTT
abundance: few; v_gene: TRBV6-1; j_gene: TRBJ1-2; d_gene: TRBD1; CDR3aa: CASSDYDRARPYGYTF; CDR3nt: TGTGCCAGCAGTGATTATGACAGGGCCAGGCCGTATGGCTACACCTTC
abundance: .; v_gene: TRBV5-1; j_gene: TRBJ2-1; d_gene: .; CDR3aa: CASSLAREEDEQFF; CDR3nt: TGCGCCAGCAGCTTGGCCAGGGAAGAGGATGAGCAGTTCTTC
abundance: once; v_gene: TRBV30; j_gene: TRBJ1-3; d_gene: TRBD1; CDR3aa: CAWSEGARGNSGNTIYF; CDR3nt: TGTGCCTGGAGTGAGGGGGCCAGGGGAAACTCTGGAAACACCATATATTTT
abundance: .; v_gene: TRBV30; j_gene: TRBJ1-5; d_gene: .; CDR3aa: CAWSEGVSNQPQHF; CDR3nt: TGTGCCTGGAGTGAGGGGGTGAGCAATCAGCCCCAGCATTTT
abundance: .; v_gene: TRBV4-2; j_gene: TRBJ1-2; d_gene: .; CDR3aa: CASSQDLRKEFNYGYTF; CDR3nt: TGTGCCAGCAGCCAAGATCTGAGAAAGGAGTTTAACTATGGCTACACCTTC
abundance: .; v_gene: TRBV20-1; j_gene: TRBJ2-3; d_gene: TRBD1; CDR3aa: CSASPEGGQGFTDTQYF; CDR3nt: TGCAGTGCTAGTCCGGAAGGGGGACAGGGGTTCACAGATACGCAGTATTTT
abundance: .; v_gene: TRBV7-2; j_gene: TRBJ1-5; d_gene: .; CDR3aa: CASSPTGTLQPQHF; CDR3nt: TGTGCCAGCAGCCCGACCGGGACACTACAACCCCAGCATTTT
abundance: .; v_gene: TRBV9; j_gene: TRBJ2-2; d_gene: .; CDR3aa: CASTLGLLNTGELFF; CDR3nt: TGTGCCAGCACCCTGGGACTTCTGAACACCGGGGAGCTGTTTTTT
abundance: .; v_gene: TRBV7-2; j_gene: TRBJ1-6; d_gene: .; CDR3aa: CASSLQGSSPLHF; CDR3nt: TGTGCCAGCAGCTTGCAGGGATCCTCACCCCTCCACTTT
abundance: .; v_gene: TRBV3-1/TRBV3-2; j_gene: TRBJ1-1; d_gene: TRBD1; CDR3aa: CASSQTGTVNTEAFF; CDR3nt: TGTGCCAGCAGCCAGACCGGGACAGTGAACACTGAAGCTTTCTTT
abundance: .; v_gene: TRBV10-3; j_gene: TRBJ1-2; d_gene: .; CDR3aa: CAISEFVDLYGYTF; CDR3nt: TGTGCCATCAGTGAGTTCGTAGATCTCTATGGCTACACCTTC
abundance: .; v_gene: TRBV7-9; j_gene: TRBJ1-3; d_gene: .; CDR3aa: CASSFQGSGNTIYF; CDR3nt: TGTGCCAGCAGCTTTCAGGGCTCTGGAAACACCATATATTTT
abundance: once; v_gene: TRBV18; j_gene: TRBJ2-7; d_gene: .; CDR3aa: CASSPYGQGSSYEQYF; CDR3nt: TGTGCCAGCTCACCATACGGGCAGGGGAGCTCCTACGAGCAGTACTTC
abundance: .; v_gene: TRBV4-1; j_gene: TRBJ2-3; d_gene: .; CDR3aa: CASSQDRVDTQYF; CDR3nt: TGCGCCAGCAGCCAAGACAGGGTAGATACGCAGTATTTT
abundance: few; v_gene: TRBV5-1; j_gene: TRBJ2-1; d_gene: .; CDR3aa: CASSPKFGGSYNEQFF; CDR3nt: TGCGCCAGCAGCCCGAAGTTCGGGGGTTCCTACAATGAGCAGTTCTTC
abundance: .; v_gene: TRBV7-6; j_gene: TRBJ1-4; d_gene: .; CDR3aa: CASSLDRGTNEKLFF; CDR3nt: TGTGCCAGCAGCTTGGATAGGGGAACTAATGAAAAACTGTTTTTT
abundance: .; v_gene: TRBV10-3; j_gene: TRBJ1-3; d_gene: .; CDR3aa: CAISEWEGTPGNTIYF; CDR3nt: TGTGCCATCAGTGAGTGGGAGGGAACCCCTGGAAACACCATATATTTT
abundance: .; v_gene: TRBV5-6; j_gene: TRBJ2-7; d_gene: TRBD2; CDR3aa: CASSLSGGAYEQYF; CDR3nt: TGTGCCAGCAGCCTTAGCGGGGGGGCTTACGAGCAGTACTTC
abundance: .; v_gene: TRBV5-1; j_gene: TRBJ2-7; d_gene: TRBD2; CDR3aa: CASSPAGLDSYEQYF; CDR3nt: TGCGCCAGCAGCCCCGCGGGACTAGATTCCTACGAGCAGTACTTC
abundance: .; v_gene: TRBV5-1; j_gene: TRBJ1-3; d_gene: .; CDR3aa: CASRREESSGNTIYF; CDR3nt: TGCGCCAGCAGAAGGGAGGAGAGCTCTGGAAACACCATATATTTT
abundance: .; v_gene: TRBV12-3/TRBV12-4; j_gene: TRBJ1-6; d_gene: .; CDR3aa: CASSFSNSPLHF; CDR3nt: TGTGCCAGCAGTTTCTCGAATTCACCCCTCCACTTT
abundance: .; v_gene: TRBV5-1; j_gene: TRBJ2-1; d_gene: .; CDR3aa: CASSQPLAGASNEQFF; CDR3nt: TGCGCCAGCAGCCAGCCCCTAGCCGGAGCGTCCAATGAGCAGTTCTTC
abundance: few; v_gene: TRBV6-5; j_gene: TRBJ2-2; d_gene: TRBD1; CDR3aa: CASSYDHRGWAGELFF; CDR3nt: TGTGCCAGCAGTTACGACCACAGGGGTTGGGCCGGGGAGCTGTTTTTT
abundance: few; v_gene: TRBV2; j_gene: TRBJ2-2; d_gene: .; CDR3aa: CASSARGGIDGELFF; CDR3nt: TGTGCCAGCAGTGCACGAGGAGGGATAGACGGGGAGCTGTTTTTT
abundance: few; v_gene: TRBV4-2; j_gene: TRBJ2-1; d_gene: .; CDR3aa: CASSQDLESSYNEQFF; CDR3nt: TGTGCCAGCAGCCAAGACTTAGAAAGCTCCTACAATGAGCAGTTCTTC
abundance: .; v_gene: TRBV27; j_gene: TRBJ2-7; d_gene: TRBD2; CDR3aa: CATLPSIPAGEGYEQYF; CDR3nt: TGTGCCACCCTACCCTCGATACCGGCCGGGGAGGGTTACGAGCAGTACTTC
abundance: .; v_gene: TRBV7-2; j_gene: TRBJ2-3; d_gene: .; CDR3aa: CVSSSRLDVRDTQYF; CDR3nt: TGTGTCAGCAGCTCCAGACTAGACGTGCGAGATACGCAGTATTTT
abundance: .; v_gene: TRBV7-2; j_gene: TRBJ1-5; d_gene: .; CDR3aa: CASRPGGASNQPQHF; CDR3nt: TGTGCCAGCCGCCCGGGGGGGGCAAGCAATCAGCCCCAGCATTTT
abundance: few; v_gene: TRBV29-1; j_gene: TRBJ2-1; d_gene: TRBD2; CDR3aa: CSVEGASGAHSYNEQFF; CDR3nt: TGCAGCGTTGAAGGGGCTAGCGGGGCCCACTCCTACAATGAGCAGTTCTTC
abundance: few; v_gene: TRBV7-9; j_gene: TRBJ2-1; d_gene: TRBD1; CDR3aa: CASSLSGTGHGNEQFF; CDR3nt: TGTGCCAGCAGCTTATCGGGGACAGGGCACGGAAATGAGCAGTTCTTC
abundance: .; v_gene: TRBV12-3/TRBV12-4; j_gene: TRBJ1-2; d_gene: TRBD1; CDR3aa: CASSDTGGWGYTF; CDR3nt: TGTGCCAGCAGTGATACAGGGGGCTGGGGCTACACCTTC
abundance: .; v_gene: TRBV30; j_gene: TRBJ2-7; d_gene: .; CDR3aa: CAWRNSGLLQGEQYF; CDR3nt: TGTGCCTGGAGGAATAGCGGCCTATTGCAGGGAGAGCAGTACTTC
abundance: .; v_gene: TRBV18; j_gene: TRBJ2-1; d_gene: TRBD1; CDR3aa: CASSSTGGAYNEQFF; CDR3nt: TGTGCCAGCTCATCGACAGGGGGTGCGTACAATGAGCAGTTCTTC
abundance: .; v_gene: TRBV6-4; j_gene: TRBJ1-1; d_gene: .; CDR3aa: CASSGGWDTEAFF; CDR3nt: TGTGCCAGCAGTGGAGGGTGGGACACTGAAGCTTTCTTT
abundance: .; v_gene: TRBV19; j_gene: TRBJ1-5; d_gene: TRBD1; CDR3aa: CASSITGVGQPQHF; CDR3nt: TGTGCCAGTAGTATTACAGGGGTGGGTCAGCCCCAGCATTTT
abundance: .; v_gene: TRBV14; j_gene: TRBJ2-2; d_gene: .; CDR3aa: CASSQDLRGELFF; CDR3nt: TGTGCCAGCAGCCAAGATCTTCGCGGGGAGCTGTTTTTT
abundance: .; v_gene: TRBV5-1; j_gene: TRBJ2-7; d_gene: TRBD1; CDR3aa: CASSLGGQISYEQYF; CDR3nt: TGCGCCAGCAGCTTGGGGGGACAGATAAGCTACGAGCAGTACTTC
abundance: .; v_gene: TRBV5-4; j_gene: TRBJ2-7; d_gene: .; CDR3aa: CASSFFIRGEQYF; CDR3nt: TGTGCCAGCAGCTTTTTCATAAGGGGGGAGCAGTACTTC
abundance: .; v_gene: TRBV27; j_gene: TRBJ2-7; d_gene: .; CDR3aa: CASSPLFQGSAEQYF; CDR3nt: TGTGCCAGCAGTCCCTTATTCCAGGGATCGGCCGAGCAGTACTTC
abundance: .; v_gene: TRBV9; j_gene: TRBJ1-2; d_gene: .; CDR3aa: CASSVEQGGDGYTF; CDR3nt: TGTGCCAGCAGCGTAGAACAGGGTGGGGATGGCTACACCTTC
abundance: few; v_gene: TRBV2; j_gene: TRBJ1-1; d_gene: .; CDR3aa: CASTRGENTEAFF; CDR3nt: TGTGCCAGCACGAGAGGAGAGAACACTGAAGCTTTCTTT
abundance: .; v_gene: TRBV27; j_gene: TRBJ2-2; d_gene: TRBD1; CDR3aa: CASSRGRTGGGTGELFF; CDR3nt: TGTGCCAGCAGTAGGGGAAGGACAGGGGGCGGGACCGGGGAGCTGTTTTTT
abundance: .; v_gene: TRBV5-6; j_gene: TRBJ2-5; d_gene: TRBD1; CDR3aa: CASSQTGGVETQYF; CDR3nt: TGTGCCAGCAGTCAGACAGGGGGCGTAGAGACCCAGTACTTC
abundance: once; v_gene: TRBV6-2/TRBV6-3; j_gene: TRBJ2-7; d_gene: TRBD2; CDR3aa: CASSYLLSGRSYEQYF; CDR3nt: TGTGCCAGCAGTTACCTTCTGTCCGGGAGGAGCTACGAGCAGTACTTC
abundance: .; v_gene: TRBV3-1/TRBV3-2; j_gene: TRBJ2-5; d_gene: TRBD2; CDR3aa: CASSQDPSGIQETQYF; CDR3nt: TGTGCCAGCAGCCAAGACCCTAGCGGGATACAAGAGACCCAGTACTTC